Below, one T cell receptor beta chain is given with its context. The CDR3 is 14 residues long. Germline-derived CDR1 and CDR2 are SGHNT and YENEEA. The V gene lost 7 bases and the J gene lost 2 bases, with 15 bases spanning the gap. These data belong to a study of blood T cell repertoires in COVID-19. Study-wide background: Spain, Italy and the United States supplied samples that represented acute and convalescent COVID-19. From T cells, B-cell-depleted T cells, or PBMCs came the material, which was cDNA or gDNA.

Authors' methods: Estimation of nucleated cell counts relied on the amplification of reference gene primers. Some clones are missing from TCRdb's copy, which holds only in-frame ones; the method was immunoSEQ multiplex PCR. The V and J calls and clone size are taken from that table; D and trimming were inferred from the DNA. Found here are about 200,000 clones, 80% to 90% of them singletons; the top ten hold around 9.9%. The V call is TRBV11-3, the J call TRBJ2-7; D is perhaps TRBD2 (6 bases). The sample consisted of peripheral blood. The receptor was isolated from a human donor with active or convalescent COVID-19. The donor label of this sample is uncertain. CDR3 region: CASTSSGVTYEQYF. The CDR3 nucleotides read TGTGCCAGCACCTCGTCGGGGGTAACCTACGAGCAGTACTTC.